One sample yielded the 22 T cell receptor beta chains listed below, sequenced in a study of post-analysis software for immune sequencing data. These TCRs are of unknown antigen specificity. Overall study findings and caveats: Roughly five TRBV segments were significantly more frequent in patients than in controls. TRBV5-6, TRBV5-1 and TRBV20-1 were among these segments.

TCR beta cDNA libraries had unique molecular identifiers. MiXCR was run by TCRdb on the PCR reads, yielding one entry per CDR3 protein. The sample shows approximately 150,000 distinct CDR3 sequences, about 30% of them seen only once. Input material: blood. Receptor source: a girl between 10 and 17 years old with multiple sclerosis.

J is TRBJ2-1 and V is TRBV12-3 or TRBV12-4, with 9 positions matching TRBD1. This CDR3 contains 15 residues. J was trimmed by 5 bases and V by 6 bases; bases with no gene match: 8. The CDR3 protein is CASSRTGTGNNEQFF. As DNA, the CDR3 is TGTGCCAGCAGCCGGACCGGGACAGGGAACAATGAGCAGTTCTTC.

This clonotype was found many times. The CDR3, as DNA: TGTGCCAGCAGTCCGGGGGACAAGTCGCGGAACGAGCAGTACTTC. Translating it yields CASSPGDKSRNEQYF. V gene TRBV12-3 or TRBV12-4 combines with J gene TRBJ2-7; either TRBD1 or TRBD2 may supply D (6 bases each). The CDR3 loop spans 15 amino acids. Trimming took 5 bases from V and 5 from J, leaving 19 bases between them.

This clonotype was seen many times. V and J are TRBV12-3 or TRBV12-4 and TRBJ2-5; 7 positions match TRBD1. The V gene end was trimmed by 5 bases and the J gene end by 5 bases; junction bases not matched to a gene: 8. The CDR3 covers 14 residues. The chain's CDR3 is CASSPSDRVETQYF. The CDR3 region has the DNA TGTGCCAGCAGTCCATCTGACAGGGTCGAGACCCAGTACTTC.

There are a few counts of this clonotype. The CDR3 DNA is TGCGCCAGCGGAAGGGCAGGGCCCATCACCGGGGAGCTGTTTTTT. This codes for CASGRAGPITGELFF. This chain links TRBV5-1 with TRBJ2-2; D possibly corresponds to TRBD1 (5 bases). This CDR3 is built from 15 residues. Trimming took 7 bases from V and 4 from J, leaving 17 bases between them. Germline CDR1 is SGHRS and CDR2 is YFSETQ.

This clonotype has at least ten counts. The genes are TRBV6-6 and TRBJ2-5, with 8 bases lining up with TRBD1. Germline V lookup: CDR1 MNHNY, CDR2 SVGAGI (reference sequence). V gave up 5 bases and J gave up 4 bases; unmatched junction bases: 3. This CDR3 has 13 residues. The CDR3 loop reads CASSDRGGETQYF. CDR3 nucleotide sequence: TGTGCCAGCAGTGACAGGGGAGGAGAGACCCAGTACTTC.

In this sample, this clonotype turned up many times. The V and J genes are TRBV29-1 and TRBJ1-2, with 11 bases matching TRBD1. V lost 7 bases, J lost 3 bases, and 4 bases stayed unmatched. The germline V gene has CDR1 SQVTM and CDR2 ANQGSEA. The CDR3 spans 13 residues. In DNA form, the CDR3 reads TGCAGCGCCTGGGACAGGGGGGACTATGGCTACACCTTC. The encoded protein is CSAWDRGDYGYTF.

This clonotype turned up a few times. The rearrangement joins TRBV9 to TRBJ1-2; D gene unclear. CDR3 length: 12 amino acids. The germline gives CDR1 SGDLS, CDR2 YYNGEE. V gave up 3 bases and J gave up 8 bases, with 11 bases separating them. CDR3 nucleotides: TGTGCCAGCAGCGCCGATGGAATGGGCTACACCTTC. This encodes CASSADGMGYTF. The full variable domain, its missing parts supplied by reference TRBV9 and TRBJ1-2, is DSGVTQTPKHLITATGQRVTLRCSPRSGDLSVYWYQQSLDQGLQFLIQYYNGEERAKGNILERFSAQQFPDLHSELNLSSLELGDSALYFCASSADGMGYTFGSGTRLTVV.

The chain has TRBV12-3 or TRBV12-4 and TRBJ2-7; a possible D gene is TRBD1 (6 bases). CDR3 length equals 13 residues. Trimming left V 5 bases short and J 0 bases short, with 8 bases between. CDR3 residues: CASSDRPSYEQYF. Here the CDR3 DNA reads TGTGCCAGCAGTGACAGGCCCTCCTACGAGCAGTACTTC.

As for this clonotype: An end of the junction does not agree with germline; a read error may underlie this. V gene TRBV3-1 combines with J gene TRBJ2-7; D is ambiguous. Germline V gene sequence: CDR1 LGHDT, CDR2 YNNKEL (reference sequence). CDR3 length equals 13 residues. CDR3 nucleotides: TGTGCCGGCAGTCGACACGGGTCCTACGAGCAGTACTTC. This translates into CAGSRHGSYEQYF.

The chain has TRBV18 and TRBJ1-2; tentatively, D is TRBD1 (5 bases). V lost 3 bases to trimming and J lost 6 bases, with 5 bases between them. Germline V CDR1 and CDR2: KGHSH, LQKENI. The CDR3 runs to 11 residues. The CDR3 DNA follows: TGTGCCAGCTCACCGGGGGATGGCTACACCTTC. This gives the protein CASSPGDGYTF. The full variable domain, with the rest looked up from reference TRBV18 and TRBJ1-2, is NAGVMQNPRHLVRRRGQEARLRCSPMKGHSHVYWYRQLPEEGLKFMVYLQKENIIDESGMPKERFSAEFPKEGPSILRIQQVVRGDSAAYFCASSPGDGYTFGSGTRLTVV.

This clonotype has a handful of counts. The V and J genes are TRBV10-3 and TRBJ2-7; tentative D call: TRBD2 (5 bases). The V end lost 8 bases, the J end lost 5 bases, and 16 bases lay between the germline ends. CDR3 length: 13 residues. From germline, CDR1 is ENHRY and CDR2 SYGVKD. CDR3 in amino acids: CAIGSLESDEQYF. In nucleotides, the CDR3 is TGTGCCATCGGGAGTTTGGAGAGCGACGAGCAGTACTTC.

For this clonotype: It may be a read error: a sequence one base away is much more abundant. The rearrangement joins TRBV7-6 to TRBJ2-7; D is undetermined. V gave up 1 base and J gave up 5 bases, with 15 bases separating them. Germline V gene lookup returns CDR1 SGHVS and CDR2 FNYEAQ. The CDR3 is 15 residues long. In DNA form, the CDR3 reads TGTGCCAGCAGCTTAGAAATCAGACTCGGCCACGAGCAGTACTTC. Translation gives CASSLEIRLGHEQYF.

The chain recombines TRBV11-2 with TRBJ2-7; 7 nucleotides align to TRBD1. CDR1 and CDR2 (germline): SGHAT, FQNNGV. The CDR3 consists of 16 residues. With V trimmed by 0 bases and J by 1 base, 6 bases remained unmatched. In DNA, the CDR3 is TGTGCCAGCAGCTTAGATCGGGGACAGATTTCCTACGAGCAGTACTTC. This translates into CASSLDRGQISYEQYF.

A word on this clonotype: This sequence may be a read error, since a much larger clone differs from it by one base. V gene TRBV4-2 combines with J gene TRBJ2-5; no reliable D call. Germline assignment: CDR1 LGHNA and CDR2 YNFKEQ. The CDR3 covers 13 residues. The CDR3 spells CASRQAPKETQYF. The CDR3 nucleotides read TGTGCCAGCCGCCAAGCGCCGAAAGAGACCCAGTACTTC.

CDR3 in amino acids: CSAERGMDAGELFF. Written as DNA, the CDR3 is TGCAGCGCCGAAAGGGGGATGGACGCCGGGGAGCTGTTTTTT. The J gene is TRBJ2-2, the V gene TRBV29-1; the D gene is possibly TRBD1 (6 bases). This CDR3 is built from 14 residues. Germline CDR1 SQVTM, CDR2 ANQGSEA. V lost 7 bases and J 6 bases, leaving 18 bases between the germline ends.

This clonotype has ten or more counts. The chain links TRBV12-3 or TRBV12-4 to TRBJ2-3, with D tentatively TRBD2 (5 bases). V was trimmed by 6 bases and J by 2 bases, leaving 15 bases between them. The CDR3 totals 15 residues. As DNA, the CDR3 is TGTGCCAGCAGGGGAGACCTCGGCCCCACAGATACGCAGTATTTT. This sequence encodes CASRGDLGPTDTQYF.

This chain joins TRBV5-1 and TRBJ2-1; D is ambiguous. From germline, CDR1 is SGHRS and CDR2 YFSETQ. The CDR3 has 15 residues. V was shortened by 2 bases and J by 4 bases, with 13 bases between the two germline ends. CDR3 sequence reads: CASSFAATGYNEQFF. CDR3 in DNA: TGCGCCAGCAGCTTTGCGGCTACCGGGTACAATGAGCAGTTCTTC.

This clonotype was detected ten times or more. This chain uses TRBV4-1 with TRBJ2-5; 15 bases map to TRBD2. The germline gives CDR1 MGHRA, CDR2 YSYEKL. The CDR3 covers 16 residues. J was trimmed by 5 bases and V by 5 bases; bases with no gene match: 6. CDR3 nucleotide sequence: TGCGCCAGCAGCTCCGGACTAGCGGGAGGGTGGGAGACCCAGTACTTC. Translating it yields CASSSGLAGGWETQYF.

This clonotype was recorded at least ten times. The CDR3 sequence is CASSPQGGAGKNIQYF. For the CDR3, the DNA is TGTGCCAGCAGTCCCCAGGGGGGCGCAGGCAAAAACATTCAGTACTTC. The J gene is TRBJ2-4, the V gene TRBV6-5, with a tentative D call TRBD1 (7 bases). The ends were cut back, 5 bases at V and 3 bases at J, with 17 bases in the middle. The CDR3 consists of 16 residues. Germline V gene lookup returns CDR1 MNHEY and CDR2 SVGAGI.

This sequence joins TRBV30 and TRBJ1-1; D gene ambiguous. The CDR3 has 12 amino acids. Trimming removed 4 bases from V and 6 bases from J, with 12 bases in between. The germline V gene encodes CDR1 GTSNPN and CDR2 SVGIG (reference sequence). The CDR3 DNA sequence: TGTGCCTGGACTGCTGAAGTCGCTGAAGCTTTCTTT. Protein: CAWTAEVAEAFF.

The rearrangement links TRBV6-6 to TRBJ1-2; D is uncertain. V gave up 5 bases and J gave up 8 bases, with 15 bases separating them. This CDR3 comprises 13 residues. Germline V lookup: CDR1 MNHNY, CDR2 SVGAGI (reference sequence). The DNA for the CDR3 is TGTGCCAGCAGTCCTCCAGGTTCTGGAGGCTACACCTTC. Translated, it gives CASSPPGSGGYTF.

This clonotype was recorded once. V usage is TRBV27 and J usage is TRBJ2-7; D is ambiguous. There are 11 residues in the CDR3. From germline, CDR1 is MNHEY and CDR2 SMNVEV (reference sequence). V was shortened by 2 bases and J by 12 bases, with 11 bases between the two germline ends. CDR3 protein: CASSLKETLYF. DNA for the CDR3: TGTGCCAGCAGTTTAAAAGAGACCCTGTACTTC.